Given below is one T cell receptor (beta chain) in context. TCR cDNA molecules each had a unique molecular identifier. Using its own MiXCR run on the 5' RACE reads, TCRdb lists one record per CDR3 protein. The table has 40,000 to 45,000 distinct CDR3 sequences, almost 7% seen once. This entry comes from a study of spatial heterogeneity in lung cancer. J gave up 2 bases and V 2 bases, and 8 bases lay outside the gene matches. CDR1 SGHTA and CDR2 FQGNSA come from the germline V gene. The CDR3 runs 17 residues. Sample time point: sample taken at primary tumor resection. The cohort: 70 to 75 early-stage, untreated non-small cell lung cancer patients. Whole RNA came from tumor, nontumor lung or frozen PBMC and was sequenced without being sorted.

The chain joins TRBV7-2 to TRBJ2-7; 11 positions match TRBD2. This sample comprised PBMCs, obtained at surgery. This clonotype was sampled from a female donor with early-stage non-small cell lung cancer. The CDR3 bases are TGTGCCAGCAGCTTACAGGCTAGCGGGGGGATTACCTACGAGCAGTACTTC. This gives the protein CASSLQASGGITYEQYF. Drawing the rest from reference TRBV7-2 and TRBJ2-7, the complete variable domain is GAGVSQSPSNKVTEKGKDVELRCDPISGHTALYWYRQSLGQGLEFLIYFQGNSAPDKSGLPSDRFSAERTGGSVSTLTIQRTQQEDSAVYLCASSLQASGGITYEQYFGPGTRLTVT.